One and the same sample provided the 3 T cell receptor beta chains below, sequenced in a study of control samples from healthy donors and cancer patients (dated by TCRdb to 2020 to 2022). Receptors were amplified or captured by the immunoSEQ multiplex PCR assay. TCRdb holds this immuneACCESS table with in-frame rearrangements only. Some clones are missing; in checked studies, unresolved V genes explain under half, and the rest has no known cause. In this sample the table shows almost 85,000 clones, around 83% of which occur a single time. The ten largest make up approximately 10% of the sample. The sample consisted of PBMCs. These receptor sequences come from a man in his 60s with head and neck cancer.

CDR3 sequence reads: CASSLNGIGETQYF. CDR3 sequence (DNA): TGTGCCAGCAGTTTAAACGGCATTGGGGAGACCCAGTACTTC. The rearrangement uses TRBV27 and TRBJ2-5, with D uncertain. This CDR3 has 14 residues. V was trimmed by 2 bases and J by 5 bases, leaving 12 bases between them. Germline V lookup: CDR1 MNHEY, CDR2 SMNVEV (reference sequence).

The chain combines TRBV3-1 (or the pseudogene TRBV3-2) with TRBJ1-5, with TRBD1 matching over 8 bases. J was trimmed by 1 base and V by 1 base; bases with no gene match: 0. The CDR3 sequence is 15 residues long. The germline V gene has CDR1 LGHDT and CDR2 YNNKEL (reference sequence). This chain's CDR3 is CASSQAGGSNQPQHF. The CDR3 nucleotides read TGTGCCAGCAGCCAAGCAGGGGGCAGCAATCAGCCCCAGCATTTT.

The V gene is TRBV28, the J gene TRBJ2-2; D tentatively fits TRBD1 or TRBD2 (5 bases each). Per germline, CDR1 MDHEN and CDR2 SYDVKM. The length of the CDR3 is 15 residues. V was trimmed by 6 bases and J by 7 bases, leaving 18 bases between them. CDR3 DNA sequence: TGTGCCAGCAGCCCAACCCGAGGGGCGAACGGGGAGCTGTTTTTT. This gives the protein CASSPTRGANGELFF.